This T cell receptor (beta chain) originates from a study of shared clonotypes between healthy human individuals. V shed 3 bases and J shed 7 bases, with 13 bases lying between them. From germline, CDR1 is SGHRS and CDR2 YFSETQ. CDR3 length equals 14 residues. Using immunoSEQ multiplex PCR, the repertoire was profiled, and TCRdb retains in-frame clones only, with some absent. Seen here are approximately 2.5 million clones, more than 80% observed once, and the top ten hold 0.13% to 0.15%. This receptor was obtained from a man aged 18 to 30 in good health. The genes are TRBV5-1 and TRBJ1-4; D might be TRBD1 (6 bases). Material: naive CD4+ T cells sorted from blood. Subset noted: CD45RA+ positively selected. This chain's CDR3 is CASSWQGRGEKLFF. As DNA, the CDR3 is TGCGCCAGCAGCTGGCAGGGGAGGGGTGAAAAACTGTTTTTT.